Listed here are 5 T cell receptor beta chains from one sample, sequenced in a study of blood T cell repertoires in COVID-19. Repertoires were generated with immunoSEQ multiplex PCR, while TCRdb's copy carries only in-frame clones and drops some. The sample consists of about 40,000 clones, more than 85% of them appearing once. Sequenced input: peripheral blood. All receptors derive from a man aged 45 to 65 in a cohort sampled during active COVID-19.

The rearrangement joins TRBV7-9 to TRBJ2-1; TRBD2 aligns across 12 bases. Trimming cost V 2 bases and J 6 bases; bases outside gene matches: 14. The length of the CDR3 is 19 residues. Germline-derived CDR1 and CDR2 are SEHNR and FQNEAQ (reference sequence). The CDR3 protein is CASSLPAYETSGGGNEQFF. In DNA form, the CDR3 reads TGTGCCAGCAGCTTACCCGCGTACGAGACTAGCGGGGGAGGCAATGAGCAGTTCTTC.

The chain is built from TRBV6-2 or TRBV6-3 and TRBJ2-3, with D perhaps TRBD2 (6 bases). This CDR3 has 14 amino acids. Germline CDR1 is MNHEY and CDR2 is SVGEGT. Trimming stripped 4 bases from V and 4 bases from J, with 12 bases between. The CDR3 sequence: CASSLGAGADTQYF. DNA for the CDR3: TGTGCCAGCAGTTTGGGAGCGGGTGCAGATACGCAGTATTTT.

This clone was seen a single time. V usage is TRBV12-3 or TRBV12-4 and J usage is TRBJ2-7, with 9 bases aligning to TRBD1. V trimming: 3 bases; J trimming: 6 bases; junction bases outside the gene matches: 0. This CDR3 has 12 residues. The CDR3 bases are TGTGCCAGCAGTTTGACAGGGGGCGAGCAGTACGTC. As protein: CASSLTGGEQYV.

The gene calls are TRBV10-2 and TRBJ2-1, with 10 bases matching TRBD2. The CDR3 extends over 16 amino acids. Germline V gene data show CDR1 as WSHSY and CDR2 as SAAADI. V lost 8 bases and J lost 7; bases outside the gene matches: 14. CDR3 coding DNA: TGCGCCAGCGTACCTAAAGCGGGAGGGCCTATAAATGAGCAGTTCTTC. Its translation: CASVPKAGGPINEQFF.

V is TRBV27 and J is TRBJ1-5, with 7 bases that match TRBD1. This CDR3 region has 15 residues. The trim removed 6 bases at V and 0 bases at J, leaving 5 bases unmatched. The germline CDR1 and CDR2 sequences are MNHEY and SMNVEV (reference sequence). Here the CDR3 DNA reads TGTGCCAGCAGGCCGGGACAGATTAGCAATCAGCCCCAGCATTTT. Amino acids: CASRPGQISNQPQHF.